This T cell receptor (beta chain) was identified in a study of chemoradiotherapy in HPV16-positive cancers (dated by TCRdb to the early 2020s). In terms of the full investigation: Functional T-cell assays on cells from two HPV16-positive patients defined candidate HPV-specific T-cell clones and common TCR motifs. The study asked whether T-cell immunity against the HPV oncoproteins E6 and E7 changes during chemoradiotherapy and whether it affects survival. TCR repertoires from over 80 patients with HPV-related cancers were then used to track the candidate HPV-specific TCRs and motifs.

About this clone: The antigen it binds to is not known. No qualities accompany the bases; no much larger clone lies one base away.

Repertoires were sampled multiple times during chemoradiotherapy, which allowed clonal expansion in the tumor microenvironment to be followed. Study-level results and caveats: Expansion of candidate HPV-specific clones and E7-related TCR motifs was observed in the tumor microenvironment during treatment, whereas no such expansion was observed for non-HPV-specific T cells. Improved recurrence-free survival in HPV16-positive patients was associated with expansion of HPV-responsive T cells during chemoradiotherapy. The survival association was reported for HPV16-positive patients, and the functional definition of HPV-specific T cells was derived from only a couple of HPV16-positive patients.

The library was built by means of the immunoSEQ multiplex PCR assay. Held by TCRdb, this immuneACCESS table contains in-frame sequences only and omits some clones. Under half of the omission traces to an unresolved V gene where checked; the cause of the rest is unknown. In this sample the table shows about 4,800 clones, 86% of which occur a single time. Approximately 4.2% of the sample comes from the top ten. CDR1 and CDR2, per the germline V gene (reference sequence), are SEHNR and FQNEAQ. Trimming costs V 7 bases and J 1 base, and their ends lie 13 bases apart. Including the terminal cysteine and phenylalanine, the CDR3 comprises 15 residues. Just CDR3 DNA is preserved here, 45 bases in frame from base 1.

This receptor was taken from a human donor with HPV-associated anogenital cancer. This chain is built from TRBV7-9 and TRBJ2-2, and perhaps TRBD1 as D gene, on 6 matching bases. The input for sequencing was tumor tissue, taken from a patient who underwent chemoradiotherapy. This receptor carries the CDR3 CASTQGQMNTGELFF. The DNA sequence is as follows: TGTGCCAGCACACAGGGACAAATGAACACCGGGGAGCTGTTTTTT. With the rest looked up from the reference TRBV7-9 and TRBJ2-2 genes rather than sequenced, the full variable domain is DTGVSQNPRHKITKRGQNVTFRCDPISEHNRLYWYRQTLGQGPEFLTYFQNEAQLEKSRLLSDRFSAERPKGSFSTLEIQRTEQGDSAMYLCASTQGQMNTGELFFGEGSRLTVL.